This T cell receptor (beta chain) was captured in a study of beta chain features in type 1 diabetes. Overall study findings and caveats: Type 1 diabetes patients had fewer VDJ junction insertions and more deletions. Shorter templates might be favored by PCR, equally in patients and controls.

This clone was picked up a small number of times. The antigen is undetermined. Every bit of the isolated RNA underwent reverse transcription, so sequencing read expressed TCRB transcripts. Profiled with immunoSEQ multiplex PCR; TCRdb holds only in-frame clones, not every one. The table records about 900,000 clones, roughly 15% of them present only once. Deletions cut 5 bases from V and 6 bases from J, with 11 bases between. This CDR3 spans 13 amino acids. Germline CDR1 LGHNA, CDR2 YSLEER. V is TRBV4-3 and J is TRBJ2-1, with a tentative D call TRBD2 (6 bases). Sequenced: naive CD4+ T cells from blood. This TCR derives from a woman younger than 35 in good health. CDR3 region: CASSLGLGNEQFF. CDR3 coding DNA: TGCGCCAGCAGCTTGGGACTCGGCAATGAGCAGTTCTTC.